Detailed here is one T cell receptor (beta chain). Its specificity is unknown. Between the trimmed V and J ends, which lost 1 base and 9 bases, there was a span of 10 bases. CDR3 length: 13 residues. CDR1 is SGHAT and CDR2 is FQNNGV in the germline V gene. This specimen comes from a study of OX40 agonist ivuxolimab in advanced cancers. At the level of the study: An agonistic anti-OX40 (CD134) antibody, ivuxolimab, was used to treat the patients. Ivuxolimab, which patients received intravenously every 2 weeks, was dosed at 0.01 to 10 mg/kg.

General study findings and limits: The study found among the lowest clonal expansion in partial responders at 0.1-3.0 mg/kg. No determination was made of the antigen specificity of the expanded peripheral T cells.

This table comes from immunoSEQ multiplex PCR, and its TCRdb copy is limited to in-frame clones, with some not included. The sample consists of about 68,000 clones, 75% to 85% of them appearing once. This specimen was CD4+ or CD8+ T cells sorted from blood, taken in a trial of the OX40 agonist ivuxolimab. The gene calls are TRBV11-2 and TRBJ1-5; D gene uncertain. The receptor was isolated from an adult with an advanced solid tumor such as melanoma, head and neck, liver or kidney cancer. The CDR3 DNA reads TGTGCCAGCAGCTTAGTTCCCACAAGGCCCCAGCATTTT. This sequence encodes CASSLVPTRPQHF.